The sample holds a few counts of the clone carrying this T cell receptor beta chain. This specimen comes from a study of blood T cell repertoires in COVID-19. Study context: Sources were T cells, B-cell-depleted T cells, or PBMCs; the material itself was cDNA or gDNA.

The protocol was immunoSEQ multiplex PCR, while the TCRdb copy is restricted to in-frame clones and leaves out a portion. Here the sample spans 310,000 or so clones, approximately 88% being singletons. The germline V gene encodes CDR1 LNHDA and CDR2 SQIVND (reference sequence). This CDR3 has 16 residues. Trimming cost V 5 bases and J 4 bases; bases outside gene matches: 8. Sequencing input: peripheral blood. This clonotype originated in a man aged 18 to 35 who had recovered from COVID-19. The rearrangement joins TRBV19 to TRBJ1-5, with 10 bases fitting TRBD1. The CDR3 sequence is CASSPWGQGINQPQHF. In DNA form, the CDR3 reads TGTGCCAGTAGTCCTTGGGGACAGGGGATTAATCAGCCCCAGCATTTT. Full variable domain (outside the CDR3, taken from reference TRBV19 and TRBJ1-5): DGGITQSPKYLFRKEGQNVTLSCEQNLNHDAMYWYRQDPGQGLRLIYYSQIVNDFQKGDIAEGYSVSREKKESFPLTVTSAQKNPTAFYLCASSPWGQGINQPQHFGDGTRLSIL.